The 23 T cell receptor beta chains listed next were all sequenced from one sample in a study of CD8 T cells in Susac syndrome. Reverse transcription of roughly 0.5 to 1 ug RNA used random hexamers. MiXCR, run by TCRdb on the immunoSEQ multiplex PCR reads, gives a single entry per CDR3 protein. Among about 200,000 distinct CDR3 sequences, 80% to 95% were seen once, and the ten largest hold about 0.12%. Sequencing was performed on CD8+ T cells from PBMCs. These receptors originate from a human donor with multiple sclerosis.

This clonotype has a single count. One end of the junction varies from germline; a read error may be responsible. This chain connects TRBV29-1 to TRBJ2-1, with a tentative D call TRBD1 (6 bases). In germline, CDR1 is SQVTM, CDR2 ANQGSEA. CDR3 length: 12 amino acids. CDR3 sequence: CSVEGGYNEQFF. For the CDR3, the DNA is TGCAGCGTAGAAGGGGGCTACAATGAGCAGTTCTTC.

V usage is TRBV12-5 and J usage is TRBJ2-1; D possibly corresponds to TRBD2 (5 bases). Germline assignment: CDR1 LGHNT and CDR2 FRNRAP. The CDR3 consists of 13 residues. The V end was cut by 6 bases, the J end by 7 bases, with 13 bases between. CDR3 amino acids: CASGLPGINEQFF. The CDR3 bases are TGTGCTAGTGGGCTCCCCGGGATAAATGAGCAGTTCTTC.

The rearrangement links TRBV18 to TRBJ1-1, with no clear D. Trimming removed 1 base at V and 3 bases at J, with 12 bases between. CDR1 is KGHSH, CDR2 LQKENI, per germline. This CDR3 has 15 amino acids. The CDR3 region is CASSPRTRSYTEAFF. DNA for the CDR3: TGTGCCAGCTCACCACGTACGAGATCCTACACTGAAGCTTTCTTT.

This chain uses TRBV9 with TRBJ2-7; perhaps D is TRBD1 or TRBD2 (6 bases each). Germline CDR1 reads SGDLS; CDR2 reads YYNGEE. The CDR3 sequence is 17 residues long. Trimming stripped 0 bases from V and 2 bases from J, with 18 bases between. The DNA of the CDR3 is TGTGCCAGCAGCGTAGATTCCGCGGGATCAGGGGCCTACGAGCAGTACTTC. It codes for CASSVDSAGSGAYEQYF. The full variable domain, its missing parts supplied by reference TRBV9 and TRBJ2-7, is DSGVTQTPKHLITATGQRVTLRCSPRSGDLSVYWYQQSLDQGLQFLIQYYNGEERAKGNILERFSAQQFPDLHSELNLSSLELGDSALYFCASSVDSAGSGAYEQYFGPGTRLTVT.

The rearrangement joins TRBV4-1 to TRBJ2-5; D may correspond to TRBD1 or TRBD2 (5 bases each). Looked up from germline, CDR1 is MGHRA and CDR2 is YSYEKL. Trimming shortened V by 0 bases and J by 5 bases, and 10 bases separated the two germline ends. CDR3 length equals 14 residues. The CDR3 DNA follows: TGCGCCAGCAGCCAAGATCTAGGGGAGGAGACCCAGTACTTC. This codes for CASSQDLGEETQYF.

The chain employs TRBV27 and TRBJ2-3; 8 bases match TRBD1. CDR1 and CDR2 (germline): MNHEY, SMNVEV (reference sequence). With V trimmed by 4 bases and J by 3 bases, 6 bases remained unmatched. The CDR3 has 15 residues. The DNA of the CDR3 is TGTGCCAGCAGTTCCCCCACAGGGGGGACAGATACGCAGTATTTT. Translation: CASSSPTGGTDTQYF.

The CDR3 loop reads CSVTPGGSGGYTF. The CDR3 DNA reads as TGCAGCGTTACGCCAGGGGGTAGTGGTGGCTACACCTTC. This sequence joins TRBV29-1 and TRBJ1-2; TRBD1 agrees at 7 bases. The CDR3 has 13 amino acids. Unmatched junction bases numbered 10, after V lost 5 bases and J lost 7 bases. CDR1 is SQVTM, CDR2 ANQGSEA, per germline.

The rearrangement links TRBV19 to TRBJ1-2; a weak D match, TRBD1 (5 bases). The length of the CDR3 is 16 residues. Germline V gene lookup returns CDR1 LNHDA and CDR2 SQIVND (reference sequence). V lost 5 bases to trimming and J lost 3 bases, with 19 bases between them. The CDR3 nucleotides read TGTGCCAGTAGTTACTCAGGGCCCACCTCGGACTATGGCTACACCTTC. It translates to CASSYSGPTSDYGYTF.

The CDR3, as DNA: TGTGCCAGCAGTGAAGCGGACAGTGAGGTCGAAAAACTGTTTTTT. As protein: CASSEADSEVEKLFF. The V gene is TRBV2, the J gene TRBJ1-4; weak D call: TRBD1 (6 bases). Germline V lookup: CDR1 SNHLY, CDR2 FYNNEI. The CDR3 totals 15 residues. Trimming removed 0 bases from V and 8 bases from J, with 13 bases in between.

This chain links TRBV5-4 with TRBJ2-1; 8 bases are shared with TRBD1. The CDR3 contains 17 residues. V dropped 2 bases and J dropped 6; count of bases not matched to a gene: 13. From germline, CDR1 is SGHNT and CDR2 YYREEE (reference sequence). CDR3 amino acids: CASSFIGQGRSGNEQFF. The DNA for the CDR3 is TGTGCCAGCAGCTTCATTGGACAGGGACGTAGCGGCAATGAGCAGTTCTTC.

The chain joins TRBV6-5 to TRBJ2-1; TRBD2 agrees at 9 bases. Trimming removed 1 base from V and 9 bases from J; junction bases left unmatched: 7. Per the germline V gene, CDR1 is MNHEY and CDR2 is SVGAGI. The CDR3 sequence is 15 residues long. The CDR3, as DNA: TGTGCCAGCAGTTACTTGGTAGCGGGAGTCCTTGAGCAGTTCTTC. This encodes CASSYLVAGVLEQFF.

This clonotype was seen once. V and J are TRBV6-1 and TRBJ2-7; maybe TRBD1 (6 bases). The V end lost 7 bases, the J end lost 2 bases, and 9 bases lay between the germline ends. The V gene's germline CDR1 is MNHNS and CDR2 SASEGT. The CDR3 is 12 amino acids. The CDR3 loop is CASIQGPYEQYF. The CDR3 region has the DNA TGTGCCAGCATACAGGGCCCCTACGAGCAGTACTTC.

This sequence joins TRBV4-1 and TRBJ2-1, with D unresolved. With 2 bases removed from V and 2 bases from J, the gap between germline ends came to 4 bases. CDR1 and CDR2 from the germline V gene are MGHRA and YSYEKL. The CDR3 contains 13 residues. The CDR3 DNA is TGCGCCAGCAGCCAATTGACCTACAATGAGCAGTTCTTC. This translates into CASSQLTYNEQFF.

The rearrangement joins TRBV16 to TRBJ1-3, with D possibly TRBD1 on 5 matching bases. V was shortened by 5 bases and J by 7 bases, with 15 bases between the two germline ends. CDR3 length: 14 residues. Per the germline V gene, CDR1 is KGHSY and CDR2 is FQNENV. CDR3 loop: CASSTSTRGNTIYF. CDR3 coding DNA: TGTGCCAGCAGCACAAGCACTCGGGGGAACACCATATATTTT.

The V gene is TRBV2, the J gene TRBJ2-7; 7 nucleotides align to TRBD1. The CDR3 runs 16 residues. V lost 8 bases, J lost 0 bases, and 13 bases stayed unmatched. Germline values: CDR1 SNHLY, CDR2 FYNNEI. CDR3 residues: CASSGRSDRDSYEQYF. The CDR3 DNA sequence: TGTGCCAGCTCCGGAAGGTCTGACAGGGACTCCTACGAGCAGTACTTC.

CDR3 sequence reads: CASSSPTSGGFYEQYF. DNA of the CDR3: TGTGCCAGCAGCTCCCCGACTAGCGGGGGGTTCTACGAGCAGTACTTC. The J gene is TRBJ2-7, the V gene TRBV13, with 13 bases fitting TRBD2. The CDR3 loop spans 16 amino acids. From germline, CDR1 is PRHDT and CDR2 FYEKMQ (reference sequence). Trimming took 4 bases from V and 3 from J; bases not matched to a gene: 6.

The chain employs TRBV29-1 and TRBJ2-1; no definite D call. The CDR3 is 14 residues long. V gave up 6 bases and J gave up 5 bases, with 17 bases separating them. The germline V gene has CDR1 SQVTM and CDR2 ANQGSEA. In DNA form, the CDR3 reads TGCAGCGTCTTCTCGGCACAGCTGCACAATGAGCAGTTCTTC. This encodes CSVFSAQLHNEQFF.

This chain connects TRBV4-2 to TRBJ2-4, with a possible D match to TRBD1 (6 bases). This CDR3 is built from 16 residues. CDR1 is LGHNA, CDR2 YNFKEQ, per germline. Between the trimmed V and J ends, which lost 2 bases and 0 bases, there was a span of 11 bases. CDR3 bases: TGTGCCAGCAGCCAAAGGGGGAAATTAGCCAAAAACATTCAGTACTTC. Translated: CASSQRGKLAKNIQYF.

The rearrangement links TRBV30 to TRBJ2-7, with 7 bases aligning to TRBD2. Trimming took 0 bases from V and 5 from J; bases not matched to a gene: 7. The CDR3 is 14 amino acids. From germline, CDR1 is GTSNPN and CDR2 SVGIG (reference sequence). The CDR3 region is CAWSVGAGEDEQYF. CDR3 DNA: TGTGCCTGGAGTGTCGGCGCGGGAGAGGACGAGCAGTACTTC.

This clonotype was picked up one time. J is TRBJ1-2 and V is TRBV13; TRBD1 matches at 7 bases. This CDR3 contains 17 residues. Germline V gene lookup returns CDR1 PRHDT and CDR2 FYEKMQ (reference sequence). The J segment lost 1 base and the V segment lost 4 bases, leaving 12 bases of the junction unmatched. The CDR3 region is CASSSEAGGMINYGYTF. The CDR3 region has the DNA TGTGCCAGCAGCTCGGAGGCAGGGGGTATGATTAACTATGGCTACACCTTC.

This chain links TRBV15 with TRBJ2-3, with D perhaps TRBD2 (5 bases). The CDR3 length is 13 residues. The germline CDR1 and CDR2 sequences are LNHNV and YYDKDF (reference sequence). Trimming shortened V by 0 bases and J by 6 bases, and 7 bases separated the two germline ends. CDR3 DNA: TGTGCCACCAGCAGAGAGAGGAGGGATACGCAGTATTTT. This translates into CATSRERRDTQYF.

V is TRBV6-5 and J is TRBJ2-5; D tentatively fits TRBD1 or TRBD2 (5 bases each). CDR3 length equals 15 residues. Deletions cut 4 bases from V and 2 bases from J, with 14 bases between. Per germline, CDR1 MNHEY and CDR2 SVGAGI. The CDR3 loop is CASSSPGRTQETQYF. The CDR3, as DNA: TGTGCCAGCAGTTCCCCGGGACGGACTCAAGAGACCCAGTACTTC.

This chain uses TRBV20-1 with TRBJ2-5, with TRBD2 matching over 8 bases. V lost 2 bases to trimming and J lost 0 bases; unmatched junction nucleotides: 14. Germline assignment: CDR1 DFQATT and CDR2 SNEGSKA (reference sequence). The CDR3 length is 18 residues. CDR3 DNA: TGCAGTGCTAGACGGGGGGGAAGTGTCAGACCCAACCAAGAGACCCAGTACTTC. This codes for CSARRGGSVRPNQETQYF.